Each of the 13 T cell receptor beta chains below was sequenced from the same sample in a study of cytomegalovirus exposure and HLA in healthy donors. PCR used 60 Vbeta primers and 13 Jbeta primers. Measured with immunoSEQ multiplex PCR; TCRdb has only the in-frame clones, and not every one. This sample yields over 200,000 clones, of which almost 85% are seen a single time; more than 0.45% belongs to the top ten. The specimen was PBMCs. The receptors originated from a woman in her 40s in good health and CMV-seronegative.

The CDR3 spells CASSFRVGTEAFF. CDR3 nucleotides: TGCGCCAGCAGCTTCCGGGTCGGCACTGAAGCTTTCTTT. The chain couples TRBV5-1 to TRBJ1-1; D is uncertain. The V and J ends lost 2 bases and 4 bases respectively, with 9 bases between them. The CDR3 loop spans 13 amino acids. The germline CDR1 and CDR2 sequences are SGHRS and YFSETQ. The whole variable domain, remainder taken from reference TRBV5-1 and TRBJ1-1, is KAGVTQTPRYLIKTRGQQVTLSCSPISGHRSVSWYQQTPGQGLQFLFEYFSETQRNKGNFPGRFSGRQFSNSRSEMNVSTLELGDSALYLCASSFRVGTEAFFGQGTRLTVV.

This chain uses TRBV25-1 with TRBJ2-7; TRBD1 matches at 9 bases. This CDR3 has 12 amino acids. Germline CDR1 reads MGHDK; CDR2 reads SYGVNS. The V segment lost 5 bases and the J segment 10 bases; nucleotides outside the gene matches: 6. The CDR3 bases are TGTGCCAGCAGTTCCCTGGGACAGGGTCAGTACTTC. Its protein is CASSSLGQGQYF.

This clone was seen only a few times. This chain joins TRBV28 and TRBJ2-1, with 11 bases matching TRBD2. The germline gives CDR1 MDHEN, CDR2 SYDVKM. This CDR3 comprises 17 residues. The V and J ends lost 9 bases and 0 bases, in that order; junction bases with no gene match: 10. The CDR3 is CASTGTSGRNSYNEQFF. The CDR3 DNA reads as TGTGCCAGTACCGGGACTAGCGGTCGGAACTCCTACAATGAGCAGTTCTTC.

The count of this clone is one. This chain connects TRBV5-4 to TRBJ1-2; no firm D call. Germline CDR1 SGHNT, CDR2 YYREEE (reference sequence). The ends were cut back, 0 bases at V and 4 bases at J, with 16 bases in the middle. The length of the CDR3 is 16 residues. CDR3 bases: TGTGCCAGCAGCTTGGCGCAGGCCGATGCTTTCTATGGCTACACCTTC. Protein: CASSLAQADAFYGYTF. The full variable domain, rest sourced from reference TRBV5-4 and TRBJ1-2, is ETGVTQSPTHLIKTRGQQVTLRCSSQSGHNTVSWYQQALGQGPQFIFQYYREEENGRGNFPPRFSGLQFPNYSSELNVNALELDDSALYLCASSLAQADAFYGYTFGSGTRLTVV.

This clone was observed a single time. This chain links TRBV10-1 with TRBJ2-5; TRBD1 agrees at 8 bases. There are 18 residues in the CDR3. V dropped 10 bases and J dropped 1; count of bases not matched to a gene: 20. The germline V gene encodes CDR1 WNHNN and CDR2 SYGVQD (reference sequence). CDR3 in DNA: TGCGCCACCCTCCCTCGACAGGGGATCGTTGGGGGCCAAGAGACCCAGTACTTC. Translated: CATLPRQGIVGGQETQYF.

The chain couples TRBV27 to TRBJ2-6; 7 positions match TRBD2. Germline CDR1 is MNHEY and CDR2 is SMNVEV (reference sequence). This CDR3 has 19 amino acids. Losses at the gene ends were 2 bases for V and 0 bases for J; bases not matched to a gene: 10. The CDR3 loop reads CASSLAGDVRLSGANVLTF. CDR3 bases: TGTGCCAGCAGTTTAGCGGGGGACGTTCGACTCTCTGGGGCCAACGTCCTGACTTTC.

V usage is TRBV2 and J usage is TRBJ1-1; 7 bases are shared with TRBD1. V was pared by 7 bases and J by 5 bases, with 13 bases of the junction left unmatched. CDR3 length: 15 residues. Germline V CDR1 and CDR2: SNHLY, FYNNEI. This chain's CDR3 is CASTRDRLGVTEAFF. The CDR3, as DNA: TGTGCCAGCACCCGGGACAGACTTGGGGTTACTGAAGCTTTCTTT.

This clone showed up just once. The chain couples TRBV6-1 to TRBJ1-5; possibly TRBD1 for D (6 bases). CDR3 size: 13 residues. Per the germline V gene, CDR1 is MNHNS and CDR2 is SASEGT. The V end lost 6 bases, the J end lost 5 bases, and 11 bases lay between the germline ends. CDR3 in DNA: TGTGCCAGCAGGCAGGGGTATGATCAGCCCCAGCATTTT. This codes for CASRQGYDQPQHF.

The chain recombines TRBV6-1 with TRBJ1-6; D not resolved. Per the germline V gene, CDR1 is MNHNS and CDR2 is SASEGT. The CDR3 extends over 14 amino acids. Deletions cut 2 bases from V and 6 bases from J, with 8 bases between. The CDR3 DNA sequence: TGTGCCAGCAGTGAACGCGGTCCTAATTCACCCCTCCACTTT. Protein sequence: CASSERGPNSPLHF.

This chain uses TRBV5-1 with TRBJ1-1; D is unclear. Germline V gives CDR1 SGHRS, CDR2 YFSETQ. V lost 1 base, J lost 2 bases, and 9 bases lay in between. This CDR3 is built from 14 residues. CDR3 region: CASSLLGPNTEAFF. DNA for the CDR3: TGCGCCAGCAGCTTGCTGGGCCCAAACACTGAAGCTTTCTTT.

The chain is built from TRBV7-8 and TRBJ1-2; 9 bases agree with TRBD1. Germline loops: CDR1 SGHVS, CDR2 FQNEAQ. With 3 bases clipped from V and 9 bases from J, the junction kept 5 bases outside the gene matches. The CDR3 has 13 residues. This chain's CDR3 is CASSFGQGRSYTF. The CDR3 DNA reads TGTGCCAGCAGCTTTGGACAGGGGAGGAGCTACACCTTC. Together with reference TRBV7-8 and TRBJ1-2, the CDR3 gives the full variable domain: GAGVSQSPRYKVAKRGQDVALRCDPISGHVSLFWYQQALGQGPEFLTYFQNEAQLDKSGLPSDRFFAERPEGSVSTLKIQRTQQEDSAVYLCASSFGQGRSYTFGSGTRLTVV.

The chain links TRBV15 to TRBJ1-1, with TRBD1 matching over 7 bases. The V segment lost 5 bases and the J segment 10 bases; nucleotides outside the gene matches: 10. Germline CDR1 reads LNHNV; CDR2 reads YYDKDF (reference sequence). The CDR3 covers 13 residues. The CDR3 loop is CATSRWVGGRAFF. In nucleotides, the CDR3 is TGTGCCACCAGCCGTTGGGTAGGGGGCCGAGCTTTCTTT.

The genes are TRBV2 and TRBJ2-5; maybe TRBD1 (5 bases). Matching the DNA end better, TRBJ2-7 makes the J call doubtful. The germline V gene encodes CDR1 SNHLY and CDR2 FYNNEI. The CDR3 consists of 13 residues. In DNA form, the CDR3 reads TGTGCCAGCAGTGTCGACAGTACGTACGAGCAGTACTTC. Amino acid sequence: CASSVDSTYEQYF.